The T cell receptor beta chain described here comes from a study of identical twins. It was template switching that added a universal primer site, and there were unique molecular identifiers on the cDNA. TCRdb ran MiXCR on the 5' RACE reads and lists one entry per CDR3 protein. The sample yields roughly 1.6 million distinct CDR3 sequences, less than 40% seen once. Germline V CDR1 and CDR2: MNHEY, SMNVEV (reference sequence). The CDR3 has 15 residues. Trimming removed 5 bases from V and 7 bases from J; junction bases left unmatched: 6. Healthy Caucasians supplied all donations. This clonotype occurred once.

This chain uses TRBV27 with TRBJ1-5, with 12 bases matching TRBD1. The sample comprised cord blood. This receptor was obtained from a newborn girl in good health. Here the CDR3 reads CASSPRDRGQQPQHF. The CDR3 DNA follows: TGTGCCAGCAGTCCCCGGGACAGGGGGCAACAGCCCCAGCATTTT.